This T cell receptor beta chain was sequenced for a study of cytomegalovirus exposure and HLA in healthy donors. Study in general: Unique TCR beta sequences numbering fewer than 130 million came from about 180 million T cells in an earlier analysis. The study, taken as a whole, reports: Later analysis demonstrated an association between a missense DCLRE1C variant and TCR beta V- and J-gene trimming. Reports state that TCR beta sequences accurately predicted most subjects' HLA-A and HLA-B alleles. Most TCR sequences were rare, but some public TCRs occurred in many donors.

PCR was performed using 60 Vbeta and 13 Jbeta primers. Clones were sequenced by immunoSEQ multiplex PCR, and TCRdb holds only the in-frame ones, with some missing. This sample has about 110,000 clones, with approximately 70% found just once. Germline values: CDR1 SGDLS, CDR2 YYNGEE. V lost 4 bases, J lost 7 bases, and 17 bases lay in between. The CDR3 has 14 residues. As concerns this clone: The antigen is not known.

This clonotype was sampled from a man in his forties in good health and CMV-seronegative. The sequenced sample was PBMCs. The chain links TRBV9 to TRBJ1-2; unclear D gene. CDR3 nucleotides: TGTGCCAGCAGCTCCCACGGGAGGAAAGGTGGCTACACCTTC. Protein sequence: CASSSHGRKGGYTF.